This T cell receptor beta chain emerged from a study of graft-versus-host responses after intestinal transplantation. At the level of the study: The whole recipient group had anti-thymocyte globulin induction followed by tacrolimus and steroids for around three years.

Generated by immunoSEQ multiplex PCR, the TCRdb table keeps only in-frame clones and is missing some. The sample contains nearly 90,000 clones, 83% of which appear only once. This clone came up once. Its antigen is unknown. The sample was unstimulated CD8+ T cells sorted from spleen or lymph node cells, taken before intestinal transplant. The receptor comes from a human donor who received an intestinal transplant.

The DNA of the CDR3 is TGTGCCACCAGCTCCTCGACAGGGTTGGACACCATATATTTT. Translated, it gives CATSSSTGLDTIYF. V is TRBV15 and J is TRBJ1-3; the match to TRBD1 covers 7 bases. Germline CDR1 and CDR2: LNHNV and YYDKDF (reference sequence). Trimming removed 5 bases from V and 8 bases from J; junction bases left unmatched: 9. CDR3 length: 14 residues.